This record looks at one TCR beta chain sequence and its context. Its target antigen remains unknown. No base quality information exists; no much larger clone differs at one position. These data originate in a study of CD8 T cells in ankylosing spondylitis (dated by TCRdb to about 2017). Describing the broader study: The study set out to find disease-linked TCR variants by profiling T cell receptor beta repertoires in ankylosing spondylitis patients and healthy donors. The full study cohort was made up of 25 ankylosing spondylitis patients and about a hundred healthy donors. Peripheral blood samples were taken, and synovial fluid was additionally collected from ankylosing spondylitis patients.

The listed sequencing device is Illumina HiSeq 2500. Quantitative 5'-RACE with molecular barcodes was the method used to prepare the TCR beta libraries. In the original analysis: A new computational method, built on a probabilistic model of VDJ rearrangement, was used to identify disease-linked TCR variants. TCRdb ran its own pipeline on the public reads, namely fastp trimming at Q25 and MiXCR clone calling, and kept in-frame beta chains. When rows share a CDR3 protein, they turn into one entry using the most common DNA and genes. In this record, the V and J calls reflect TCRdb's handling and not the investigators' own analysis. In this sample the table shows about 480,000 distinct CDR3 sequences, 17% of which occur a single time. The ten largest account for approximately 1% of the sample. Results and caveats for the whole study, not just this receptor: Some of the motif variants had been reported before in the synovial fluid and blood of reactive arthritis patients, a finding that suggests common disease-initiation mechanisms. According to the report, matched synovial fluid samples from ankylosing spondylitis patients were significantly enriched for the disease-linked clones. A CD8+ phenotype was shown by the disease-linked clones, which were found at relatively low frequencies in peripheral blood. Blood from ankylosing spondylitis patients appeared to be characterized by a TCR beta motif made up of several highly homologous amino acid variants.

The CDR3 numbers 14 residues from cysteine through phenylalanine. The DNA shown is the 42-base CDR3, in frame from base 1. V is cut back by 6 bases and J by 8 bases, with 7 bases in the junction unmatched. Sequenced input: blood, either unsorted or a sorted T cell fraction (not recorded which). This clonotype originated in a male donor with ankylosing spondylitis. The chain joins TRBV12-3 or TRBV12-4 to TRBJ1-4, with 9 bases matching TRBD1. DNA sequence: TGTGCCAGCAGGGCGGACAGGGGCAGGGAAAAACTGTTTTTT. Its protein reads: CASRADRGREKLFF.